This TCR beta chain was sequenced in a study of blood T cell repertoires in COVID-19. Germline V lookup: CDR1 PRHDT, CDR2 FYEKMQ (reference sequence). There are 14 residues in the CDR3. V shed 1 base and J shed 2 bases, with 6 bases lying between them. The protocol was immunoSEQ multiplex PCR, while the TCRdb copy is restricted to in-frame clones and leaves out a portion. The sample yields 140,000 or so clones, around nine tenths seen once. Sequenced sample: peripheral blood. The chain recombines TRBV13 with TRBJ1-3; D uncertain. The origin of this receptor is a human donor in a cohort sampled during active COVID-19. The CDR3 here is CASSLDSPGNTIYF. CDR3 coding DNA: TGTGCCAGCAGCTTAGACAGCCCTGGAAACACCATATATTTT. Full variable domain (missing parts from reference TRBV13 and TRBJ1-3): AAGVIQSPRHLIKEKRETATLKCYPIPRHDTVYWYQQGPGQDPQFLISFYEKMQSDKGSIPDRFSAQQFSDYHSELNMSSLELGDSALYFCASSLDSPGNTIYFGEGSWLTVV.